This TCR beta chain was obtained from a study of cytomegalovirus exposure and HLA in healthy donors (dated by TCRdb to the late 2010s). About the study as a whole: The 670 or so repertoires of the first cohort and the 120 validation repertoires were produced on the same platform, according to a later analysis. A separate validation cohort of more than 100 different subjects was used in addition to the approximately 700-subject first cohort. The aim of the study was to test whether cataloging public T cell receptors could identify signatures of past pathogen exposure. To predict cytomegalovirus infection status, the study combined high-throughput TCR immunosequencing, statistical association of individual TCRs with disease status, and machine learning.

Libraries were prepared through the immunoSEQ multiplex PCR assay. The published analysis was carried out like this. To diagnose cytomegalovirus status from the catalog of TCR beta chain sequences, a statistical classification framework was built. TCRdb took this table from immuneACCESS and kept in-frame rearrangements with V and J called. Such tables lack part of the clones; where checked against another copy, unresolved V genes explain under half of the gap, and the rest is unexplained. That table supplies the V and J calls and clone size; D and trimming were determined from the DNA. Across this sample there are about 38,000 clones, with roughly 91% seen only once. More than 2.5% of the sample lies in the top ten. The donors were included in the validation cohort of roughly 130 subjects, a group kept apart from the roughly 690-subject first cohort. The germline V gene (reference sequence) gives CDR1 as PRHDT and CDR2 as FYEKMQ. There are 13 amino acids in the CDR3, from cysteine to phenylalanine inclusive. The only DNA kept is the CDR3, 39 bases in frame from the first base. V loses 5 bases, J loses 7 bases, and the germline ends lie 12 bases apart.

Here is what the overall study found, with its caveats: While some public TCRs were present in many individuals, most TCR sequences turned up only very rarely across donors. According to the authors, the approach could potentially be generalized to other disease states and immunological phenotypes. The validation cohort had no HLA typing available for a later analysis, so co-occurrence within that cohort was assessed over all 130 or so repertoires. A total of around 150 TCR beta chains were listed by the study as associated with cytomegalovirus. Three of the identified cytomegalovirus-associated TCR beta chains were confirmed in vitro to be specific for cytomegalovirus antigens. Subsequent analysis determined that TCRs grouped into clusters in the first cohort also showed a tendency toward co-occurrence across the roughly 110 validation repertoires, and approximately 94% of cluster scores exceeded 0. The classifier was reported to diagnose cytomegalovirus status with high specificity and sensitivity in both the original cohort and the validation cohort.

Notes on this clone: The clone's antigen remains unknown. Per-nucleotide qualities are absent, and no much larger clonotype sits a single base away.

The receptor was isolated from a man between 18 and 35 years old in good health and CMV-seronegative. Material for sequencing was PBMCs. Recombination joined TRBV13 with TRBJ1-5, with a weak D call of TRBD1 (6 bases match). CDR3 region: CASSQQGRQPQHF. Here is the DNA: TGTGCCAGCAGCCAACAGGGAAGGCAGCCCCAGCATTTT.